This TCR beta chain was recorded in a study of beta chain features in type 1 diabetes. About this clone itself: Antigen unknown.

TCRB transcripts that were expressed got sequenced, as all of the isolated RNA had been reverse transcribed. Only in-frame clones appear in the TCRdb table, and some are missing; sequencing was by immunoSEQ multiplex PCR. The table records about 250,000 clones, 13% to 15% of them present only once. Sorting based on CD45RO/CCR7/CD25/CD127/CD95/CD27 separated CD4+ naive, central memory, regulatory and stem cell-like memory cells. Study observations and caveats: A greater similarity of naive, central memory and Treg TCRB repertoires was seen among patients than among healthy donors. Researchers report that Type 1 diabetes patients had moderately but significantly shorter TCRB CDR3s across all four CD4+ subsets. Insertions at VDJ junctions were less frequent in type 1 diabetes patients. These patients also deleted more nucleotides at the same junctions.

Source material: naive CD4+ T cells from blood. The sequence was collected from a woman between 35 and 50 years old in good health.

CDR3 sequence (DNA): TGTGCCAGCAGCGTAGGGGCTAGCGGATACAATGAGCAGTTCTTC. The encoded protein is CASSVGASGYNEQFF. The chain links TRBV9 to TRBJ2-1; 7 bases agree with TRBD2. The germline V gene has CDR1 SGDLS and CDR2 YYNGEE. The junction had 4 bases not matched to a gene; V was cut back by 0 bases and J by 4 bases. This CDR3 has 15 residues.